Presented here are 10 T cell receptor beta chains from one specimen sequenced in a study of human T cells and chemical hapten exposure. Described time point: patch test 2, 6 weeks after DPC sensitization. As to treatment: therapeutic diphenylcyclopropenone sensitization with weekly scalp DPC. One entry per CDR3 protein results from TCRdb running MiXCR on the RACE reads. The sample includes tens of thousands of distinct CDR3 sequences, about 11% of them seen just once. Sequenced here: whole blood, sampled in connection with sensitization to the hapten diphenylcyclopropenone (DPC). Receptors were obtained from a man aged 40-50 years with alopecia areata. Some clones in this sample may be carry-over from other donors' samples.

The V and J genes are TRBV29-1 and TRBJ2-5; D uncertain. With 3 bases removed from V and 4 bases from J, the gap between germline ends came to 12 bases. The CDR3 totals 13 residues. Germline V CDR1 and CDR2: SQVTM, ANQGSEA. The CDR3: CSVDQIFGETQYF. Written as DNA, the CDR3 is TGCAGCGTTGATCAGATCTTTGGAGAGACCCAGTACTTC.

This clonotype was found a few times. This chain uses TRBV3-1 with TRBJ2-2, with D unclear. The CDR3 has 17 amino acids. V dropped 0 bases and J dropped 7 bases, with 18 bases sitting between them. The V gene's germline CDR1 is LGHDT and CDR2 YNNKEL (reference sequence). The CDR3: CASSQESLGTKSGELFF. CDR3 DNA: TGTGCCAGCAGCCAAGAAAGTCTTGGTACGAAGAGCGGGGAGCTGTTTTTT.

This chain links TRBV30 with TRBJ1-6; perhaps TRBD1 as D (5 bases). Trimming removed 3 bases at V and 4 bases at J, with 7 bases between. The CDR3 extends over 13 amino acids. The germline V gene encodes CDR1 GTSNPN and CDR2 SVGIG (reference sequence). The CDR3 reads CAWRGDYNSPLHF. The CDR3 DNA reads TGTGCCTGGAGAGGGGATTATAATTCACCCCTCCACTTT. The full variable domain, rest sourced from reference TRBV30 and TRBJ1-6, is SQTIHQWPATLVQPVGSPLSLECTVEGTSNPNLYWYRQAAGRGLQLLFYSVGIGQISSEVPQNLSASRPQDRQFILSSKKLLLSDSGFYLCAWRGDYNSPLHFGNGTRLTVT.

This clonotype was seen at least ten times. This chain uses TRBV12-3 or TRBV12-4 with TRBJ1-6; 10 bases agree with TRBD1. The CDR3 is made up of 16 amino acids. Trimming took 4 bases from V and 7 from J; bases not matched to a gene: 7. The CDR3 bases are TGTGCCAGCAGTTATTCCTCGGGACAGGGGAATTCACCCCTCCACTTT. This translates into CASSYSSGQGNSPLHF.

This clonotype was picked up a small number of times. The chain has TRBV6-2 or TRBV6-3 and TRBJ2-6, with D perhaps given as TRBD1 or TRBD2 (6 bases each). Germline V gene data show CDR1 as MNHEY and CDR2 as SVGEGT. Trimming took 6 bases from V and 1 from J, leaving 13 bases between them. The CDR3 runs 16 residues. The CDR3 reads CASRGGWGSGANVLTF. CDR3 DNA sequence: TGTGCCAGCAGAGGGGGGTGGGGATCTGGGGCCAACGTCCTGACTTTC.

This clonotype was observed at least ten times. This chain connects TRBV6-6 to TRBJ2-3; 7 bases map to TRBD2. This CDR3 spans 16 amino acids. The germline gives CDR1 MNHNY, CDR2 SVGAGI (reference sequence). The junction had 9 bases not matched to a gene; V was cut back by 2 bases and J by 4 bases. DNA of the CDR3: TGTGCCAGCAGTTACGAGCGGGGAGTTAGCCCAGATACGCAGTATTTT. Translated, it gives CASSYERGVSPDTQYF.

This clonotype showed up just a few times. The chain couples TRBV9 to TRBJ2-7; D is unclear. V was cut by 0 bases and J by 6 bases, with 13 bases left in between. This CDR3 contains 14 residues. The germline gives CDR1 SGDLS, CDR2 YYNGEE. The CDR3 loop reads CASSVGWSTREQYF. The CDR3 DNA follows: TGTGCCAGCAGCGTAGGTTGGTCGACGCGCGAGCAGTACTTC.

This clonotype occurred many times. This chain uses TRBV6-5 with TRBJ2-6; D assignment may be TRBD1 or TRBD2 (6 bases each). This CDR3 region has 14 residues. Per the germline V gene, CDR1 is MNHEY and CDR2 is SVGAGI. V was cut by 8 bases and J by 0 bases, with 8 bases left in between. CDR3 amino acids: CASWGASGANVLTF. Written as DNA, the CDR3 is TGTGCCAGCTGGGGGGCCTCTGGGGCCAACGTCCTGACTTTC.

This clonotype came up many times. The chain's CDR3 is CASSLLFLPGQGIGYTF. CDR3 in DNA: TGTGCCAGCAGCCTACTGTTCTTACCGGGACAGGGGATAGGCTACACCTTC. The V gene is TRBV6-5, the J gene TRBJ1-2; the match to TRBD1 covers 10 bases. Germline CDR1 and CDR2: MNHEY and SVGAGI. V shed 6 bases and J 8 bases; nucleotides not matched to a gene: 18. The CDR3 consists of 17 residues.

This clonotype was seen ten or more times. This chain joins TRBV29-1 and TRBJ1-2; 9 nucleotides line up with TRBD1. The CDR3 extends over 12 amino acids. Germline values: CDR1 SQVTM, CDR2 ANQGSEA. The CDR3: CGTGQGIYGYTF. The CDR3 DNA reads TGCGGGACGGGACAGGGAATCTATGGCTACACCTTC.